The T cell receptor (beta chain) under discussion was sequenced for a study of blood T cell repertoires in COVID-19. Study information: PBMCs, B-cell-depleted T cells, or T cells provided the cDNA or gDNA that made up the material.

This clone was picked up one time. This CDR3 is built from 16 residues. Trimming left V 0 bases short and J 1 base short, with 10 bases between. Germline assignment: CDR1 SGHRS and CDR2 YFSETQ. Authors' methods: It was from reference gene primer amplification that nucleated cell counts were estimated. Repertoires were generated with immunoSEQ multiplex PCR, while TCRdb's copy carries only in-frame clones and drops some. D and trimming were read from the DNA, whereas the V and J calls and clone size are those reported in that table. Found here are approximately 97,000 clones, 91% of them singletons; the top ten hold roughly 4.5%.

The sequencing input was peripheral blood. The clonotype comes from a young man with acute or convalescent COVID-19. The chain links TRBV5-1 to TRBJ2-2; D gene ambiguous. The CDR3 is CASSLDAGLNTGELFF. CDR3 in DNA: TGCGCCAGCAGCTTGGATGCAGGCCTGAACACCGGGGAGCTGTTTTTT.